This T cell receptor (beta chain) was identified during a study of control samples from healthy donors and cancer patients. Here immunoSEQ multiplex PCR was the method, and the copy in TCRdb shows in-frame clones only, minus some. The sample has around 94,000 clones, around nine tenths seen once. The germline V gene encodes CDR1 SGHRS and CDR2 YFSETQ. V shed 5 bases and J shed 5 bases, with 20 bases lying between them. This CDR3 contains 15 residues. The sample comprised blood. The V gene is TRBV5-1, the J gene TRBJ2-7; D is undetermined. The TCR originated in a woman aged 18-29 years in good health. The CDR3 loop reads CASSARRSNKNEQYF. In DNA, the CDR3 is TGCGCCAGCAGTGCGAGACGATCTAATAAAAACGAGCAGTACTTC.